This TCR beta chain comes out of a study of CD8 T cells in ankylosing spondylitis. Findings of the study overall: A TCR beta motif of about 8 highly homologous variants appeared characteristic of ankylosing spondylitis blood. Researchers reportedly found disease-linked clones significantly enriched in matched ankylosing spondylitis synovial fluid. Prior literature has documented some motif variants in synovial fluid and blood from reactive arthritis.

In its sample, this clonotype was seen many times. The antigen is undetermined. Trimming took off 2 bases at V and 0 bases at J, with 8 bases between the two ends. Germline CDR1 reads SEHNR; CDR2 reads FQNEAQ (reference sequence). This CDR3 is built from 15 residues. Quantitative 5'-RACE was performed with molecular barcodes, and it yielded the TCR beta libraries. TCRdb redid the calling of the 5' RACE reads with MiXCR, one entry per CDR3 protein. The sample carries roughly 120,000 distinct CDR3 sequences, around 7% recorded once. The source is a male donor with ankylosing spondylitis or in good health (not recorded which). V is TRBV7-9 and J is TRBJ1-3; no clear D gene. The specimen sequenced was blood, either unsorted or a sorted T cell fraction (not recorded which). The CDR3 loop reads CASSLSGHSGNTIYF. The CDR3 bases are TGTGCCAGCAGCTTATCGGGTCACTCTGGAAACACCATATATTTT.